One sample yielded the 24 T cell receptor beta chains listed below, sequenced in a study of cytomegalovirus exposure and HLA in healthy donors. The PCR made use of 60 Vbeta and 13 Jbeta primers. Some clones are missing from TCRdb's copy, which holds only in-frame ones; the method was immunoSEQ multiplex PCR. Here the sample spans some 90,000 clones, approximately 81% being singletons. Sequenced material: PBMCs. Receptor source: a woman in her seventies in good health and CMV-seropositive.

A single count supports this clone. This chain uses TRBV7-2 with TRBJ2-2, with a tentative D call TRBD2 (6 bases). Trimming stripped 5 bases from V and 1 base from J, with 11 bases between. The germline CDR1 and CDR2 sequences are SGHTA and FQGNSA. The CDR3 has 15 amino acids. CDR3 loop: CASSRGLLNTGELFF. In DNA, the CDR3 is TGTGCCAGCAGCCGCGGACTATTGAACACCGGGGAGCTGTTTTTT.

This clone was seen a handful of times. V is TRBV7-9 and J is TRBJ1-1; a possible D gene is TRBD1 (6 bases). This CDR3 is built from 12 residues. Germline CDR1 is SEHNR and CDR2 is FQNEAQ (reference sequence). V lost 5 bases and J lost 11, with 15 bases in between. CDR3 in amino acids: CASSPQDRAAFF. CDR3 DNA: TGTGCCAGCAGCCCACAGGACAGAGCGGCTTTCTTT.

CDR3 loop: CASSEDSLKPEAFF. The CDR3 DNA reads as TGCGCCAGCAGTGAGGACAGCCTGAAGCCTGAAGCTTTCTTT. The V call is TRBV10-2, the J call TRBJ1-1, with a weak D call TRBD1 (5 bases). The CDR3 is 14 residues long. Germline CDR1 is WSHSY and CDR2 is SAAADI. V shed 2 bases and J shed 6 bases, with 13 bases lying between them.

The chain has TRBV10-3 and TRBJ2-7; the D gene is possibly TRBD2 (5 bases). The germline V gene encodes CDR1 ENHRY and CDR2 SYGVKD. This CDR3 is built from 12 residues. Trimming cost V 4 bases and J 3 bases, with 7 bases left between them. CDR3 loop: CAISAGVYEQYF. The CDR3 DNA sequence: TGTGCCATCAGTGCCGGGGTCTACGAGCAGTACTTC.

The rearrangement uses TRBV7-2 and TRBJ2-1, with D hard to call. Germline-derived CDR1 and CDR2 are SGHTA and FQGNSA. The CDR3 has 16 amino acids. Trimming removed 0 bases from V and 6 bases from J, with 15 bases in between. DNA of the CDR3: TGTGCCAGCAGCTTAGCGCAGAGACAATTTACCAATGAGCAGTTCTTC. Translating it yields CASSLAQRQFTNEQFF.

This clone appeared once. The chain couples TRBV5-5 to TRBJ2-7, with TRBD2 identical over 16 bases. The germline V gene encodes CDR1 SGHKS and CDR2 YYEKEE (reference sequence). With 3 bases clipped from V and 2 bases from J, the junction kept 2 bases outside the gene matches. CDR3 length equals 16 residues. CDR3: CASSSGTSGRAYEQYF. As DNA, the CDR3 is TGTGCCAGCAGCTCAGGGACTAGCGGGAGGGCCTACGAGCAGTACTTC.

The chain joins TRBV30 to TRBJ2-7; TRBD2 matches at 9 bases. The CDR3 is 17 amino acids. Germline CDR1 GTSNPN, CDR2 SVGIG (reference sequence). The V gene end was trimmed by 5 bases and the J gene end by 3 bases; junction bases not matched to a gene: 17. CDR3 coding DNA: TGTGCCTGGGCCCCTGGTTTAAGCGGGAGGCCAAGCTACGAGCAGTACTTC. Translation: CAWAPGLSGRPSYEQYF.

This sequence joins TRBV18 and TRBJ1-4; weak D call: TRBD1 (6 bases). Germline CDR1 and CDR2: KGHSH and LQKENI. The CDR3 runs 15 residues. V was pared by 5 bases and J by 7 bases, with 17 bases between. The CDR3 reads CASSSPGGAPEKLFF. Here the CDR3 DNA reads TGTGCCAGCTCATCCCCGGGGGGGGCGCCTGAAAAACTGTTTTTT.

The chain has TRBV7-3 and TRBJ2-2; D remains unclear. V was pared by 3 bases and J by 7 bases, with 18 bases between. The CDR3 totals 16 residues. Germline loops: CDR1 SGHTA, CDR2 FQGTGA. CDR3 sequence (DNA): TGTGCCAGCAGCTTTTATTTTAGACAAGATGGCGGGGAGCTGTTTTTT. Translated, it gives CASSFYFRQDGGELFF. The full variable domain, completed using reference TRBV7-3 and TRBJ2-2, is GAGVSQTPSNKVTEKGKYVELRCDPISGHTALYWYRQSLGQGPEFLIYFQGTGAADDSGLPNDRFFAVRPEGSVSTLKIQRTERGDSAVYLCASSFYFRQDGGELFFGEGSRLTVL.

The chain couples TRBV27 to TRBJ2-6; no firm D call. Germline CDR1 and CDR2: MNHEY and SMNVEV (reference sequence). The ends were cut back, 5 bases at V and 0 bases at J, with 14 bases in the middle. The CDR3 sequence is 17 residues long. This CDR3 reads CASSGLGFSSGANVLTF. CDR3 sequence (DNA): TGTGCCAGCAGTGGGCTGGGCTTTAGCTCTGGGGCCAACGTCCTGACTTTC.

The chain joins TRBV6-6 to TRBJ1-2; 7 bases match TRBD1. This CDR3 region has 15 residues. Germline V gives CDR1 MNHNY, CDR2 SVGAGI (reference sequence). J lost 4 bases, V lost 2 bases, and 7 bases had no gene match. The CDR3 DNA reads as TGTGCCAGCAGTTACAAGCCGGGACAGAGCTATGGCTACACCTTC. Its protein is CASSYKPGQSYGYTF.

The rearrangement links TRBV7-2 to TRBJ2-3; 14 bases map to TRBD2. The CDR3 is 17 residues long. Germline V gene sequence: CDR1 SGHTA, CDR2 FQGNSA. V lost 1 base and J lost 4; bases outside the gene matches: 4. The DNA for the CDR3 is TGTGCCAGCAGCTTAGTGGGGACTAGCGGGAGCGCAGATACGCAGTATTTT. Its translation is CASSLVGTSGSADTQYF.

Note on this clone: At one of its ends the junction is not consistent with the germline gene, which may arise from a read error. The DNA for the CDR3 is TGTGCCGGCAGCGTAGCTTTGACTAGCGGCTTATACAATGAGCAGTTCTTC. This translates into CAGSVALTSGLYNEQFF. J is TRBJ2-1 and V is TRBV9; 9 bases map to TRBD2. The CDR3 covers 17 residues. Germline values: CDR1 SGDLS, CDR2 YYNGEE.

The rearrangement uses TRBV7-2 and TRBJ1-2, with D hard to call. The CDR3 is 14 amino acids. Between the trimmed V and J ends, which lost 5 bases and 1 base, there was a span of 11 bases. The germline V gene has CDR1 SGHTA and CDR2 FQGNSA. Written as DNA, the CDR3 is TGTGCCAGCAGCGTTTCCCCCCTTAACTATGGCTACACCTTC. It yields the protein CASSVSPLNYGYTF.

The chain links TRBV18 to TRBJ2-1, with 8 bases that match TRBD1. This CDR3 contains 14 residues. Per germline, CDR1 KGHSH and CDR2 LQKENI. The V segment lost 2 bases and the J segment 6 bases; nucleotides outside the gene matches: 3. The CDR3 protein is CASSPSGTGNEQFF. The CDR3 nucleotides read TGTGCCAGCTCACCATCCGGGACAGGCAATGAGCAGTTCTTC. The complete variable domain, with remaining parts taken from reference TRBV18 and TRBJ2-1, reads NAGVMQNPRHLVRRRGQEARLRCSPMKGHSHVYWYRQLPEEGLKFMVYLQKENIIDESGMPKERFSAEFPKEGPSILRIQQVVRGDSAAYFCASSPSGTGNEQFFGPGTRLTVL.

V usage is TRBV11-3 and J usage is TRBJ1-1, with TRBD1 as a possible D gene (5 bases). The CDR3 totals 14 residues. Germline CDR1 reads SGHNT; CDR2 reads YENEEA. V was trimmed by 4 bases and J by 4 bases, leaving 13 bases between them. CDR3 loop: CASSSGRASTEAFF. The CDR3 coding sequence is TGTGCCAGCAGCTCCGGCAGGGCGAGCACTGAAGCTTTCTTT.

The rearrangement joins TRBV7-8 to TRBJ2-7, with D possibly matching TRBD1 (6 bases). The germline V and J ends were trimmed by 4 bases and 1 base, with 11 bases remaining between them. The CDR3 spans 14 residues. The germline CDR1 and CDR2 sequences are SGHVS and FQNEAQ. CDR3 sequence: CASSSKQGSYEQYF. The CDR3 coding sequence is TGTGCCAGCAGCTCGAAACAGGGATCCTACGAGCAGTACTTC.

The J gene is TRBJ1-1, the V gene TRBV10-3; tentative D call: TRBD1 (6 bases). The CDR3 spans 15 residues. The V gene lost 4 bases and the J gene lost 1 base, with 13 bases spanning the gap. Per the germline V gene, CDR1 is ENHRY and CDR2 is SYGVKD. The CDR3 DNA reads as TGTGCCATCAGTGTAGGGGGACAACCGAACACTGAAGCTTTCTTT. The encoded protein is CAISVGGQPNTEAFF.

This chain uses TRBV15 with TRBJ2-1, with 9 bases fitting TRBD1. The CDR3 is 15 residues long. Per the germline V gene, CDR1 is LNHNV and CDR2 is YYDKDF (reference sequence). J was trimmed by 10 bases and V by 2 bases; bases with no gene match: 9. The CDR3 DNA reads TGTGCCACCAGCAGACCCACAGGGACAGGGCCCGAGCAGTTCTTC. Amino acid sequence: CATSRPTGTGPEQFF.

The rearrangement uses TRBV2 and TRBJ2-3, with 8 positions matching TRBD2. With 3 bases clipped from V and 0 bases from J, the junction kept 14 bases outside the gene matches. The germline gives CDR1 SNHLY, CDR2 FYNNEI. This CDR3 comprises 19 residues. Here the CDR3 reads CASSDSWAGRVPSTDTQYF. In nucleotides, the CDR3 is TGTGCCAGCAGTGACTCGTGGGCCGGGAGGGTGCCTAGCACAGATACGCAGTATTTT. Using reference TRBV2 and TRBJ2-3 for the parts outside the CDR3, the full variable domain is EPEVTQTPSHQVTQMGQEVILRCVPISNHLYFYWYRQILGQKVEFLVSFYNNEISEKSEIFDDQFSVERPDGSNFTLKIRSTKLEDSAMYFCASSDSWAGRVPSTDTQYFGPGTRLTVL.

The chain combines TRBV6-5 with TRBJ2-1; TRBD1 is a possible D gene (6 bases). V lost 6 bases to trimming and J lost 9 bases, with 15 bases between them. There are 13 residues in the CDR3. Germline CDR1 reads MNHEY; CDR2 reads SVGAGI. The CDR3 DNA sequence: TGTGCCAGCAGCATCTACAGGGTAACTGAGCAGTTCTTC. Translated: CASSIYRVTEQFF.

The rearrangement uses TRBV6-1 and TRBJ2-7, with TRBD1 matching 7 bases. V shed 3 bases and J 1 base; nucleotides not matched to a gene: 6. The CDR3 has 15 residues. From germline, CDR1 is MNHNS and CDR2 SASEGT. CDR3 sequence: CASSDTGTASYEQYF. CDR3 bases: TGTGCCAGCAGTGATACCGGGACAGCGTCCTACGAGCAGTACTTC.

V gene TRBV19 combines with J gene TRBJ1-1; the D is unclear. The germline V gene encodes CDR1 LNHDA and CDR2 SQIVND (reference sequence). V was trimmed by 2 bases and J by 10 bases, leaving 11 bases between them. This CDR3 has 12 amino acids. CDR3 DNA sequence: TGTGCCAGTAGTATAAGACCCCTAGCAGCTTTCTTT. The encoded protein is CASSIRPLAAFF. The entire variable domain, with the rest obtained from reference TRBV19 and TRBJ1-1, is as follows: DGGITQSPKYLFRKEGQNVTLSCEQNLNHDAMYWYRQDPGQGLRLIYYSQIVNDFQKGDIAEGYSVSREKKESFPLTVTSAQKNPTAFYLCASSIRPLAAFFGQGTRLTVV.

The J gene is TRBJ1-1, the V gene TRBV12-5, with D perhaps matching TRBD1 (5 bases). Germline V gene sequence: CDR1 LGHNT, CDR2 FRNRAP. Between the trimmed V and J ends, which lost 7 bases and 1 base, there was a span of 10 bases. The CDR3 has 13 amino acids. The CDR3 nucleotides are TGTGCTAGTGTTCTGGGGGGGAACACTGAAGCTTTCTTT. This codes for CASVLGGNTEAFF. The full variable domain, completed using reference TRBV12-5 and TRBJ1-1, is DARVTQTPRHKVTEMGQEVTMRCQPILGHNTVFWYRQTMMQGLELLAYFRNRAPLDDSGMPKDRFSAEMPDATLATLKIQPSEPRDSAVYFCASVLGGNTEAFFGQGTRLTVV.